This T cell receptor (beta chain) is from a study of CD8+ T cells in alopecia areata. Overall study results and limits: Scalp lesions, especially in alopecia totalis/universalis, had higher clonality than normal scalp.

Specified treatment: oral pan-JAK inhibitor, 5-10 mg twice daily. The germline V and J ends were trimmed by 0 bases and 0 bases, with 6 bases remaining between them. CDR1 and CDR2 from the germline V gene are SGHNT and YYREEE (reference sequence). This CDR3 comprises 15 residues. Following extraction, RNA underwent reverse transcription to cDNA, which served as the sequencing template. Some clones are missing from TCRdb's copy, which holds only in-frame ones; the method was immunoSEQ multiplex PCR. The sample lists some 120,000 clones, roughly 55% occurring once. A note on this clone: Its antigen remains unidentified.

The chain combines TRBV5-4 with TRBJ2-2; a possible D gene is TRBD1 (5 bases). The input for sequencing was CD4+ T cells sorted from blood, taken at week 4, from a patient treated with tofacitinib. This TCR was sampled from a human donor with alopecia areata. The CDR3 nucleotides are TGTGCCAGCAGCTTGGGGGGCTCGAACACCGGGGAGCTGTTTTTT. Translated, it gives CASSLGGSNTGELFF.